A single sample gave rise to the 31 T cell receptor beta chains below, sequenced in a study of blood T cell repertoires in COVID-19. Using immunoSEQ multiplex PCR, the repertoire was profiled, and TCRdb retains in-frame clones only, with some absent. The sample yields over 300,000 clones, around 90% seen once. The sequencing sample was made of peripheral blood. The source is a man aged 18 to 30 with active or convalescent COVID-19.

This rearrangement joins TRBV7-2 to TRBJ1-1; maybe TRBD1 (6 bases). Germline loops: CDR1 SGHTA, CDR2 FQGNSA. There are 16 residues in the CDR3. Trimming took 1 base from V and 1 from J, leaving 13 bases between them. CDR3 protein: CASSLVGGPGNTEAFF. In DNA, the CDR3 is TGTGCCAGCAGCTTAGTTGGGGGCCCGGGGAACACTGAAGCTTTCTTT.

V gene TRBV5-6 combines with J gene TRBJ2-1; D might be TRBD2 (7 bases). The CDR3 loop spans 17 amino acids. In germline, CDR1 is SGHDT, CDR2 YYEEEE. The V gene lost 0 bases and the J gene lost 3 bases, with 16 bases spanning the gap. DNA of the CDR3: TGTGCCAGCAGCTTGGCCACGAGGGGGGGACACTACAATGAGCAGTTCTTC. It is translated as CASSLATRGGHYNEQFF.

The chain couples TRBV28 to TRBJ2-6, with 9 bases lining up with TRBD1. The CDR3 covers 20 residues. V lost 4 bases to trimming and J lost 1 base; unmatched junction nucleotides: 14. Per germline, CDR1 MDHEN and CDR2 SYDVKM. In DNA form, the CDR3 reads TGTGCCAGCAGTTCCCCTGTTTTCGGGACAGGGACGTCTGGGGCCAACGTCCTGACTTTC. It translates to CASSSPVFGTGTSGANVLTF.

V is TRBV4-2 and J is TRBJ2-7, with D possibly matching TRBD2 (5 bases). Trimming pared 1 base from V and 7 bases from J, leaving 8 bases between. Germline loops: CDR1 LGHNA, CDR2 YNFKEQ. The CDR3 totals 12 residues. The CDR3 coding sequence is TGTGCCAGCAGCCAAGTGACGGGGGAGCAGTACTTC. This sequence encodes CASSQVTGEQYF.

V usage is TRBV6-2 or TRBV6-3 and J usage is TRBJ2-7; 12 bases are a match to TRBD1. The CDR3 extends over 16 amino acids. Germline trimming cut 2 bases from V and 3 bases from J; bases unmatched to any gene: 5. CDR1 MNHEY and CDR2 SVGEGT come from the germline V gene. The CDR3: CASSYARDRGHYEQYF. CDR3 coding DNA: TGTGCCAGCAGTTACGCCAGGGACAGGGGGCACTACGAGCAGTACTTC.

This clone was detected a few times. The chain couples TRBV14 to TRBJ2-7, with 10 bases fitting TRBD1. V was clipped by 1 base and J by 5 bases; unmatched bases: 5. The CDR3 is 15 amino acids. The germline V gene has CDR1 SGHDN and CDR2 FVKESK. For the CDR3, the DNA is TGTGCCAGCAGCCAAGGGGGGACAGGGGTCCACGAGCAGTACTTC. This encodes CASSQGGTGVHEQYF.

This clone was counted a single time. The chain uses TRBV7-2 and TRBJ2-7, with TRBD2 matching over 9 bases. V was pared by 5 bases and J by 2 bases, with 10 bases of the junction left unmatched. Germline CDR1 reads SGHTA; CDR2 reads FQGNSA. The CDR3 loop spans 16 amino acids. For the CDR3, the DNA is TGTGCCAGCAGCCAGGCTAAACTAGCGGGCGCCTACGAGCAGTACTTC. Translated: CASSQAKLAGAYEQYF.

The J gene is TRBJ1-1, the V gene TRBV29-1; TRBD1 might be the D (6 bases). Germline V gives CDR1 SQVTM, CDR2 ANQGSEA. The ends were cut back, 2 bases at V and 5 bases at J, with 15 bases in the middle. This CDR3 comprises 14 residues. Here the CDR3 DNA reads TGCAGCGTTGAAATGGGGGGGGCGGGAACTGAAGCTTTCTTT. Its translation: CSVEMGGAGTEAFF. The full variable domain, in which reference TRBV29-1 and TRBJ1-1 provide the parts outside the CDR3, is SAVISQKPSRDICQRGTSLTIQCQVDSQVTMMFWYRQQPGQSLTLIATANQGSEATYESGFVIDKFPISRPNLTFSTLTVSNMSPEDSSIYLCSVEMGGAGTEAFFGQGTRLTVV.

This clone was found a few times. This chain connects TRBV10-3 to TRBJ2-1; 9 nucleotides align to TRBD2. Germline V CDR1 and CDR2: ENHRY, SYGVKD. This CDR3 spans 18 amino acids. Losses at the gene ends were 10 bases for V and 0 bases for J; bases not matched to a gene: 16. In DNA form, the CDR3 reads TGTGCCACCTTCGGCCCAGCGGGGGGCCCTAGCTCCTACAATGAGCAGTTCTTC. Its protein product is CATFGPAGGPSSYNEQFF.

V is TRBV7-2 and J is TRBJ1-3; 8 nucleotides align to TRBD1. This CDR3 is built from 15 residues. V shed 5 bases and J 3 bases; nucleotides not matched to a gene: 6. CDR1 and CDR2 from the germline V gene are SGHTA and FQGNSA. The CDR3: CASSVGQGIGNTIYF. As DNA, the CDR3 is TGTGCCAGCAGCGTCGGACAGGGAATTGGAAACACCATATATTTT.

CDR3 bases: TGTGCCAGCAGTCTTTGGGACAGGACGAATGAAAAACTGTTTTTT. As protein: CASSLWDRTNEKLFF. This rearrangement joins TRBV3-1 (or the pseudogene TRBV3-2) to TRBJ1-4, with TRBD1 matching over 8 bases. The CDR3 is made up of 15 amino acids. Per germline, CDR1 LGHDT and CDR2 YNNKEL (reference sequence). V lost 6 bases and J lost 5; bases outside the gene matches: 8.

The V gene is TRBV11-2, the J gene TRBJ1-6, with a possible D match to TRBD1 (5 bases). The germline gives CDR1 SGHAT, CDR2 FQNNGV. V gave up 5 bases and J gave up 0 bases, with 17 bases separating them. The CDR3 contains 18 residues. The CDR3 reads CASSPHRQGSSYNSPLHF. CDR3 bases: TGTGCCAGCAGCCCCCACAGGCAGGGAAGCTCCTATAATTCACCCCTCCACTTT. The variable domain in full, with the rest retrieved from reference TRBV11-2 and TRBJ1-6, is EAGVAQSPRYKIIEKRQSVAFWCNPISGHATLYWYQQILGQGPKLLIQFQNNGVVDDSQLPKDRFSAERLKGVDSTLKIQPAKLEDSAVYLCASSPHRQGSSYNSPLHFGNGTRLTVT.

This chain links TRBV20-1 with TRBJ2-5, with 7 positions matching TRBD1. There are 14 residues in the CDR3. Trimming removed 3 bases from V and 4 bases from J; junction bases left unmatched: 8. Germline V CDR1 and CDR2: DFQATT, SNEGSKA (reference sequence). The CDR3 nucleotides are TGCAGTGCTAGTCTTTTACAGGGGCCAGAGACCCAGTACTTC. Amino acids: CSASLLQGPETQYF.

The rearrangement uses TRBV9 and TRBJ2-2; possible D gene TRBD2, 6 bases. V lost 0 bases to trimming and J lost 5 bases, with 11 bases between them. This CDR3 has 15 amino acids. The germline V gene encodes CDR1 SGDLS and CDR2 YYNGEE. This chain's CDR3 is CASSVARGGTGELFF. The DNA of the CDR3 is TGTGCCAGCAGCGTAGCGCGGGGCGGGACCGGGGAGCTGTTTTTT.

The chain is built from TRBV19 and TRBJ2-1; 7 positions agree with TRBD1. The CDR3 is 16 residues long. The germline gives CDR1 LNHDA, CDR2 SQIVND (reference sequence). J gave up 4 bases and V 4 bases, and 10 bases lay outside the gene matches. The chain's CDR3 is CASSKETGKEYNEQFF. CDR3 nucleotide sequence: TGTGCCAGTAGTAAGGAGACAGGGAAGGAATACAATGAGCAGTTCTTC.

This clone was recorded a few times. The conserved phenylalanine or tryptophan is not found at the CDR3 terminus, so this likely reflects a read error. The DNA is left out, because the CDR3 cannot be placed on it with certainty; the CDR3 is given as TCRdb lists it. The gene calls are TRBV20-1 and TRBJ2-7; the table gives TRBD2 as D, unverified against the DNA. The CDR3 comprises 11 residues, both ends counted. The germline V gene encodes CDR1 DFQATT and CDR2 SNEGSKA (reference sequence). CDR3: CSASTRGIEGL.

In nucleotides, the CDR3 is TGTGCCAGCAGCTTATTGGTTGGCCAGGGGAACACTGAAGCTTTCTTT. Translating it yields CASSLLVGQGNTEAFF. J is TRBJ1-1 and V is TRBV7-2; the D gene is possibly TRBD1 (5 bases). CDR3 size: 16 residues. Trimming stripped 2 bases from V and 1 base from J, with 14 bases between. Germline V gene lookup returns CDR1 SGHTA and CDR2 FQGNSA. Combining the CDR3 with reference TRBV7-2 and TRBJ1-1 gives the whole variable domain GAGVSQSPSNKVTEKGKDVELRCDPISGHTALYWYRQSLGQGLEFLIYFQGNSAPDKSGLPSDRFSAERTGGSVSTLTIQRTQQEDSAVYLCASSLLVGQGNTEAFFGQGTRLTVV.

The J gene is TRBJ1-1, the V gene TRBV5-1; 9 bases are a match to TRBD1. This CDR3 is 16 amino acids long. Germline V gives CDR1 SGHRS, CDR2 YFSETQ. Losses at the gene ends were 4 bases for V and 5 bases for J; bases not matched to a gene: 12. As DNA, the CDR3 is TGCGCCAGCAGCCCCGGACAGGGGCGGCATAAAACTGAAGCTTTCTTT. Translated: CASSPGQGRHKTEAFF.

The chain is built from TRBV4-1 and TRBJ1-2; the D gene is possibly TRBD1 (5 bases). With 1 base removed from V and 3 bases from J, the gap between germline ends came to 12 bases. CDR3 length: 15 residues. Germline CDR1 is MGHRA and CDR2 is YSYEKL. The CDR3 DNA reads TGCGCCAGCAGCCAAGTCTCGTGGGGCGACTATGGCTACACCTTC. This sequence encodes CASSQVSWGDYGYTF.

The chain employs TRBV11-3 and TRBJ2-3; 7 bases line up with TRBD1. V trimming: 5 bases; J trimming: 1 base; junction bases outside the gene matches: 6. The CDR3 contains 15 residues. Germline CDR1 is SGHNT and CDR2 is YENEEA. CDR3 sequence reads: CASSQRGRGTDTQYF. CDR3 in DNA: TGTGCCAGCAGCCAGAGGGGGCGCGGCACAGATACGCAGTATTTT.

This clone was detected only a few times. The J gene is TRBJ1-2, the V gene TRBV18; D remains ambiguous. CDR3 length: 14 amino acids. Trimming stripped 0 bases from V and 4 bases from J, with 9 bases between. CDR1 is KGHSH, CDR2 LQKENI, per germline. CDR3 DNA: TGTGCCAGCTCACCACCCGCAGGCTTCTATGGCTACACCTTC. It specifies CASSPPAGFYGYTF.

V usage is TRBV6-5 and J usage is TRBJ2-5; D remains unclear. CDR1 and CDR2 from the germline V gene are MNHEY and SVGAGI. Trimming removed 0 bases at V and 2 bases at J, with 7 bases between. The CDR3 is made up of 14 amino acids. The CDR3 is CASSYSASQETQYF. DNA for the CDR3: TGTGCCAGCAGTTACTCGGCCTCTCAAGAGACCCAGTACTTC.

The chain is built from TRBV6-2 or TRBV6-3 and TRBJ1-1; tentative D call: TRBD1 (6 bases). V lost 0 bases to trimming and J lost 8 bases, with 10 bases between them. CDR1 is MNHEY, CDR2 SVGEGT, per germline. This CDR3 is built from 13 residues. The CDR3 sequence is CASSYSQGKEAFF. The CDR3 coding sequence is TGTGCCAGCAGTTACTCCCAGGGGAAGGAAGCTTTCTTT.

The count of this clone is one. The chain couples TRBV5-6 to TRBJ2-1; weak D call: TRBD1 (7 bases). CDR3 length: 14 residues. V was clipped by 6 bases and J by 6 bases, with 16 bases between them. From germline, CDR1 is SGHDT and CDR2 YYEEEE. CDR3 in DNA: TGTGCCAGCATGCGGGGACAGCTTTCCAATGAGCAGTTCTTC. The encoded protein is CASMRGQLSNEQFF.

The chain has TRBV19 and TRBJ2-7, with TRBD1 identical over 7 bases. The V gene's germline CDR1 is LNHDA and CDR2 SQIVND (reference sequence). The V gene end was trimmed by 4 bases and the J gene end by 3 bases; junction bases not matched to a gene: 9. CDR3 length: 15 amino acids. In DNA form, the CDR3 reads TGTGCCAGTAGTACCGTAGGACAGGCACGCTACGAGCAGTACTTC. It yields the protein CASSTVGQARYEQYF.

The rearrangement joins TRBV24-1 to TRBJ1-2, with 10 nucleotides matching TRBD1. The CDR3 sequence is 14 residues long. Losses at the gene ends were 7 bases for V and 8 bases for J; bases not matched to a gene: 9. In germline, CDR1 is KGHDR, CDR2 SFDVKD. The DNA for the CDR3 is TGTGCCACCAGGGGGACAGGGGAAGATAGAGGCTACACCTTC. Translating gives CATRGTGEDRGYTF.

This clone has only one observation. The chain uses TRBV11-2 and TRBJ2-2; perhaps TRBD2 as D (5 bases). The germline V gene has CDR1 SGHAT and CDR2 FQNNGV. The CDR3 has 16 residues. V shed 0 bases and J shed 7 bases, with 15 bases lying between them. CDR3 sequence reads: CASSLDRDAGGGELFF. DNA for the CDR3: TGTGCCAGCAGCTTAGATAGAGATGCGGGTGGCGGGGAGCTGTTTTTT.

The chain recombines TRBV9 with TRBJ1-6; D gene uncertain. This CDR3 spans 14 amino acids. Deletions cut 0 bases from V and 7 bases from J, with 8 bases between. The germline V gene has CDR1 SGDLS and CDR2 YYNGEE. The CDR3 spells CASSVARENSPLHF. CDR3 sequence (DNA): TGTGCCAGCAGCGTAGCGAGAGAGAATTCACCCCTCCACTTT.

The J gene is TRBJ1-3, the V gene TRBV6-5, with a weak D call TRBD1 (5 bases). Germline values: CDR1 MNHEY, CDR2 SVGAGI. The V and J ends lost 5 bases and 0 bases respectively, with 8 bases between them. This CDR3 spans 14 amino acids. The CDR3 protein is CASSTDISGNTIYF. CDR3 in DNA: TGTGCCAGCAGTACGGACATCTCTGGAAACACCATATATTTT.

J is TRBJ2-1 and V is TRBV7-2; D unresolved. Trimming shortened V by 6 bases and J by 5 bases, and 5 bases separated the two germline ends. The V gene's germline CDR1 is SGHTA and CDR2 FQGNSA. There are 11 residues in the CDR3. This chain's CDR3 is CASRLNNEQFF. DNA of the CDR3: TGTGCCAGCAGGCTAAACAATGAGCAGTTCTTC.

This clone appeared a single time. The chain couples TRBV7-2 to TRBJ2-5, with TRBD2 identical over 7 bases. V lost 7 bases to trimming and J lost 3 bases; unmatched junction nucleotides: 8. The germline V gene encodes CDR1 SGHTA and CDR2 FQGNSA. The CDR3 totals 14 residues. The CDR3 DNA reads as TGTGCCAGCACCTGGAGAGGGAGGGAAGAGACCCAGTACTTC. It specifies CASTWRGREETQYF.